Listed here is a single T cell receptor (beta chain). Germline V lookup: CDR1 SGHRS, CDR2 YFSETQ. CDR3 length equals 15 residues. The ends lost 2 bases at V and 2 bases at J; junction bases unmatched: 3. The data were taken from a study of T cell responses to AZD1222 COVID-19 vaccine. Some clones are missing from TCRdb's copy, which holds only in-frame ones; the method was immunoSEQ multiplex PCR. The data show tens of thousands of clones, 90% seen once. The sample consisted of peripheral blood, taken 28 days after the second AZD1222 dose. This TCR came from an adult who received the AZD1222 COVID-19 vaccine. This sequence joins TRBV5-1 and TRBJ2-2; 7 bases are shared with TRBD1. The CDR3: CASSFRDSNTGELFF. Written as DNA, the CDR3 is TGCGCCAGCAGCTTCCGGGACAGTAACACCGGGGAGCTGTTTTTT.